A single sample is the source of the 3 T cell receptor beta chains below, sequenced in a study of OX40 agonist ivuxolimab in advanced cancers. Measured with immunoSEQ multiplex PCR; TCRdb has only the in-frame clones, and not every one. The table shows about 120,000 clones, with over 75% occurring only once. The sample was CD4+ or CD8+ T cells sorted from blood, taken in a trial of the OX40 agonist ivuxolimab. The source of these receptors is an adult with an advanced solid tumor such as melanoma, head and neck, liver or kidney cancer.

This chain links TRBV5-6 with TRBJ2-7; unclear D gene. The CDR3 spans 11 residues. V lost 1 base and J lost 5, with 4 bases in between. Per germline, CDR1 SGHDT and CDR2 YYEEEE. This CDR3 reads CASSLWHEQYF. The CDR3 region has the DNA TGTGCCAGCAGCTTGTGGCACGAGCAGTACTTC.

The gene calls are TRBV7-9 and TRBJ2-3; 9 bases agree with TRBD1. J gave up 4 bases and V 1 base, and 3 bases lay outside the gene matches. Germline V gene data show CDR1 as SEHNR and CDR2 as FQNEAQ (reference sequence). This CDR3 is built from 15 residues. CDR3 DNA: TGTGCCAGCAGCTTAGGGGACAGGGTATCAGATACGCAGTATTTT. It encodes CASSLGDRVSDTQYF.

The chain uses TRBV18 and TRBJ2-5; TRBD2 matches at 10 bases. The V and J ends lost 5 bases and 4 bases, in that order; junction bases with no gene match: 7. The germline V gene encodes CDR1 KGHSH and CDR2 LQKENI. This CDR3 comprises 15 residues. CDR3 coding DNA: TGTGCCAGCTCAATGAAGAGCGGGGGGGCAGAGACCCAGTACTTC. Translating it yields CASSMKSGGAETQYF.